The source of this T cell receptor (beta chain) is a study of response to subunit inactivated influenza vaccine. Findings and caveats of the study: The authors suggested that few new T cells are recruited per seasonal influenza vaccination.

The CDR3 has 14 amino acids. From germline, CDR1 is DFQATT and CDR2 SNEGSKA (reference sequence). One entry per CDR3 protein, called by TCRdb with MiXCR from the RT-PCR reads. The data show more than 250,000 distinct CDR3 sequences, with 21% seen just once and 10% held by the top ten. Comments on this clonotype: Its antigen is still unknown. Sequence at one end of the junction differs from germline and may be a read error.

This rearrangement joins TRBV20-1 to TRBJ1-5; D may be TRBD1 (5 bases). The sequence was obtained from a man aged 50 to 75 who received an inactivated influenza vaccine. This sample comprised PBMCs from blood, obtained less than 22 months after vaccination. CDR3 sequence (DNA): TGCAGTGCCAGAGGGACCTCGGGCAATCAGCCCCAGCATTTT. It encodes CSARGTSGNQPQHF.